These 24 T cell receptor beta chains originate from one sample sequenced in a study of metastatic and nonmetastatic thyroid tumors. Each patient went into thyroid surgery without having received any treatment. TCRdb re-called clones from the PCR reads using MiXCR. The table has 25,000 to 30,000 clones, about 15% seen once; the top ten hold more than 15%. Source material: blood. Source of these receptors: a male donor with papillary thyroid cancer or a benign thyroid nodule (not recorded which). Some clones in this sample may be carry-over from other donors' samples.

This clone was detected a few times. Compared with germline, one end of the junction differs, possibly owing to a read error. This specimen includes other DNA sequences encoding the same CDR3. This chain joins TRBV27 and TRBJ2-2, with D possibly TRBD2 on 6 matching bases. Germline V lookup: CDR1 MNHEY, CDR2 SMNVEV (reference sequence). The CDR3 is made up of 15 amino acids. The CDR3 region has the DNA TGTGCGAGCAGTTTGGACGGGGGTATCACCGGGGAGCTGTTTTTT. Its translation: CASSLDGGITGELFF.

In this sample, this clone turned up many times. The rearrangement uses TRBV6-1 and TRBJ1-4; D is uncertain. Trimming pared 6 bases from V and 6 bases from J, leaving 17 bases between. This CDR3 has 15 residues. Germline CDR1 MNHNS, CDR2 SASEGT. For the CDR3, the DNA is TGTGCCAGCAGCCTCGGTGGACTAAGGGATGAAAAACTGTTTTTT. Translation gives CASSLGGLRDEKLFF.

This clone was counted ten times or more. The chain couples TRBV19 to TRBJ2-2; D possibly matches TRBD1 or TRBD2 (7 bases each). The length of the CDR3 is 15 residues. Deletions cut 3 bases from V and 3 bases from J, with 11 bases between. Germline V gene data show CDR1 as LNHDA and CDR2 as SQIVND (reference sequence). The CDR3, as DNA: TGTGCCAGTAGTATCCAGGGGGGGGACACCGGGGAGCTGTTTTTT. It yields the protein CASSIQGGDTGELFF.

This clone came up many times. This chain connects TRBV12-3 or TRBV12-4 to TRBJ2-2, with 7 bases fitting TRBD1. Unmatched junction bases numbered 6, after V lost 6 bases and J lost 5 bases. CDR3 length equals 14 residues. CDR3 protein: CASRAGGRTGELFF. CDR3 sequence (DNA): TGTGCCAGCAGGGCAGGGGGTCGGACCGGGGAGCTGTTTTTT.

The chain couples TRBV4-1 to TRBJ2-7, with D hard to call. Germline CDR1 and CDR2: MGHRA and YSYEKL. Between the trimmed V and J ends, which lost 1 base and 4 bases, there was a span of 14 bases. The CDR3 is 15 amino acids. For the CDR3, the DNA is TGCGCCAGCAGCCAAGGTGGTTTGGCTCGATACGAGCAGTACTTC. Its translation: CASSQGGLARYEQYF.

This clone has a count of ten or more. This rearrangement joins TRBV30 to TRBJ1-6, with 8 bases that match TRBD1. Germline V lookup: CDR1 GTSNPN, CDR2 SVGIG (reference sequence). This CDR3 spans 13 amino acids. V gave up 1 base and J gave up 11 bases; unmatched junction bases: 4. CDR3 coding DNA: TGTGCCTGGAGTGACAGGGGGATGGCACCCCTCCACTTT. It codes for CAWSDRGMAPLHF.

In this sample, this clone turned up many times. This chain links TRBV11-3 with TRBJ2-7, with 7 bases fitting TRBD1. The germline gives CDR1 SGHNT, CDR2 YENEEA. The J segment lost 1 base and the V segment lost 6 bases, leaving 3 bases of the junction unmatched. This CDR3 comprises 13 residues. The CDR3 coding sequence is TGTGCCAGCAGTCGACAGGGTTCCTACGAGCAGTACTTC. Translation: CASSRQGSYEQYF.

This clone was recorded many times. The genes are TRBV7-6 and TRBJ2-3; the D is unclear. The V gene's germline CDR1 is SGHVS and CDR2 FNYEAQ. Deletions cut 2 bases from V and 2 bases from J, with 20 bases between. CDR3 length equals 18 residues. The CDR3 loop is CASSLTHHLSGSTDTQYF. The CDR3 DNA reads TGTGCCAGCAGCTTAACCCACCATCTAAGTGGGTCCACAGATACGCAGTATTTT.

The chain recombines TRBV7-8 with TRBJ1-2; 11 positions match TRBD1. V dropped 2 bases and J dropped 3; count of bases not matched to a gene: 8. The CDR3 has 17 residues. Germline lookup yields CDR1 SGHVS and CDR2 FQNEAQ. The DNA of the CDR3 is TGTGCCAGCAGCTTACCGAGGACAGGGGGCGTCGACTATGGCTACACCTTC. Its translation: CASSLPRTGGVDYGYTF.

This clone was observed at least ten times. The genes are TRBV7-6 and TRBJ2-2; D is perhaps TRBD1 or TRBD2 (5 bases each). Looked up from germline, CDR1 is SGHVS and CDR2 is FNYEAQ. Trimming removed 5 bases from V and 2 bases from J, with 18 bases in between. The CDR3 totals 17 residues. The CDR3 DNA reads TGTGCCAGCAGCCAACGCTCCGGGACGGTTAACACCGGGGAGCTGTTTTTT. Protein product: CASSQRSGTVNTGELFF.

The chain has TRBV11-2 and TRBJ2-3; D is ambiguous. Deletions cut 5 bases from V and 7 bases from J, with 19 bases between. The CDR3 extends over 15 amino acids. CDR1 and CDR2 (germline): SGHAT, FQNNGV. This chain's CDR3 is CASSPGPQWSYTQYF. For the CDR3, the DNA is TGTGCCAGCAGCCCAGGACCCCAATGGTCTTATACGCAGTATTTT. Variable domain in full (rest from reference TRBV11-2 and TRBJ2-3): EAGVAQSPRYKIIEKRQSVAFWCNPISGHATLYWYQQILGQGPKLLIQFQNNGVVDDSQLPKDRFSAERLKGVDSTLKIQPAKLEDSAVYLCASSPGPQWSYTQYFGPGTRLTVL.

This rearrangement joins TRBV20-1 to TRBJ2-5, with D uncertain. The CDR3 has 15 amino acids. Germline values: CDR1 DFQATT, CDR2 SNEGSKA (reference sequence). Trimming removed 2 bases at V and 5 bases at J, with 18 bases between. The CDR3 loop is CSARSLWVPVETQYF. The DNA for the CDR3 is TGCAGTGCTAGATCCCTGTGGGTCCCGGTGGAGACCCAGTACTTC.

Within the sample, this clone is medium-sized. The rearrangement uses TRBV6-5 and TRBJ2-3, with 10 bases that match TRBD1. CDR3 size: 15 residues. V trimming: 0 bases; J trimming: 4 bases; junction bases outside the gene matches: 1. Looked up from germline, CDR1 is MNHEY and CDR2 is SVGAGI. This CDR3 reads CASSYSTGGADTQYF. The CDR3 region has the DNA TGTGCCAGCAGTTACTCGACAGGGGGCGCAGATACGCAGTATTTT.

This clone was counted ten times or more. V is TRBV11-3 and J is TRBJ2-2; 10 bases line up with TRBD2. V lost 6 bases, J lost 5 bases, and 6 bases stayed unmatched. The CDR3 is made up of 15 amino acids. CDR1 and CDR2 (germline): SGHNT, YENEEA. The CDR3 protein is CASRPGTSVTGELFF. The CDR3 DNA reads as TGTGCCAGCAGGCCCGGGACTAGCGTTACCGGGGAGCTGTTTTTT.

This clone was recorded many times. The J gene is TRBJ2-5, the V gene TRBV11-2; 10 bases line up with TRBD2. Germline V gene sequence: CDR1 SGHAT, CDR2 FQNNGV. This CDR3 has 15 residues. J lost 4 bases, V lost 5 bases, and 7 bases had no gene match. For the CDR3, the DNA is TGTGCCAGCAGCCCTAGCGGGAGTAGAGGAGAGACCCAGTACTTC. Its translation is CASSPSGSRGETQYF.

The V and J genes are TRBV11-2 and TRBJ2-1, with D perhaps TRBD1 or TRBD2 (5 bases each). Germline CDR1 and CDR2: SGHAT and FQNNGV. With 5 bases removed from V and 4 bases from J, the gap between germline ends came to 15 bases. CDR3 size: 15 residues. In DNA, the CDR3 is TGTGCCAGCAGCCTCCGGGACCAGCGGTACAATGAGCAGTTCTTC. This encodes CASSLRDQRYNEQFF.

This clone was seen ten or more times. CDR3 loop: CASRRWHTGTVQETQYF. The DNA of the CDR3 is TGCGCCAGCAGACGGTGGCACACTGGGACAGTGCAAGAGACCCAGTACTTC. V usage is TRBV5-1 and J usage is TRBJ2-5; TRBD1 agrees at 7 bases. V gave up 5 bases and J gave up 2 bases; unmatched junction bases: 15. Germline V CDR1 and CDR2: SGHRS, YFSETQ. This CDR3 is 17 amino acids long.

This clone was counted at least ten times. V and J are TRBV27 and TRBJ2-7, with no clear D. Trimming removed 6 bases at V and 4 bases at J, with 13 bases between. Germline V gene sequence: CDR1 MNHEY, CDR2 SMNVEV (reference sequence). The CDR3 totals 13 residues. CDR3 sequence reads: CASRTYAHYEQYF. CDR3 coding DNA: TGTGCCAGCAGAACCTACGCACATTACGAGCAGTACTTC.

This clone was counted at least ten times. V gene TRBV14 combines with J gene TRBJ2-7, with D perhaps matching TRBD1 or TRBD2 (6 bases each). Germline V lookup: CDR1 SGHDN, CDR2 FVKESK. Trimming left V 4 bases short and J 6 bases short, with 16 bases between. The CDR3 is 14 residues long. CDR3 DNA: TGTGCCAGCAGCCCTCATGGGGGGCTCGGCGAGCAGTACTTC. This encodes CASSPHGGLGEQYF. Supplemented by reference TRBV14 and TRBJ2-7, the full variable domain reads EAGVTQFPSHSVIEKGQTVTLRCDPISGHDNLYWYRRVMGKEIKFLLHFVKESKQDESGMPNNRFLAERTGGTYSTLKVQPAELEDSGVYFCASSPHGGLGEQYFGPGTRLTVT.

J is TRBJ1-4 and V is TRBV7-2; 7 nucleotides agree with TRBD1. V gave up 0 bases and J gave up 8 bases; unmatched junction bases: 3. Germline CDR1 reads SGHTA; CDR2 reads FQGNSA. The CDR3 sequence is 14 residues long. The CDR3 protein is CASSLARGSEKLFF. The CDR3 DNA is TGTGCCAGCAGCTTAGCCAGGGGGTCCGAAAAACTGTTTTTT. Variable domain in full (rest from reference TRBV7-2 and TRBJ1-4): GAGVSQSPSNKVTEKGKDVELRCDPISGHTALYWYRQSLGQGLEFLIYFQGNSAPDKSGLPSDRFSAERTGGSVSTLTIQRTQQEDSAVYLCASSLARGSEKLFFGSGTQLSVL.

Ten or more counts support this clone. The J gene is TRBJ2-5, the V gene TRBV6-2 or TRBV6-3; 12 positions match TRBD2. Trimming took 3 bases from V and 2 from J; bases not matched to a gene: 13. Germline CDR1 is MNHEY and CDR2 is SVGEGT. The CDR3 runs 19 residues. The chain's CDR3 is CASSYTWGTSGLIQETQYF. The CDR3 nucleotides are TGTGCCAGCAGTTATACGTGGGGGACTAGCGGGTTGATTCAAGAGACCCAGTACTTC.

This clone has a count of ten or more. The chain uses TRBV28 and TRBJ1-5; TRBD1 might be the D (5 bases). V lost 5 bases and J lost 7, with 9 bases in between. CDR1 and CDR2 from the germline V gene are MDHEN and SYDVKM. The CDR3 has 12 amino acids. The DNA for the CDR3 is TGTGCCAGCAGTCTTACAGGACAGCCCCAGCATTTT. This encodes CASSLTGQPQHF.

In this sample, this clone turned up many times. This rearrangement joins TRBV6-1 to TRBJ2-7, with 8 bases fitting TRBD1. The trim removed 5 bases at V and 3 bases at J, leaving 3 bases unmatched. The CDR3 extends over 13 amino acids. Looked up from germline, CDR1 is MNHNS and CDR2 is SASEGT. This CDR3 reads CASSRDRIYEQYF. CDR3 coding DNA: TGTGCCAGCAGTCGGGACAGGATCTACGAGCAGTACTTC.

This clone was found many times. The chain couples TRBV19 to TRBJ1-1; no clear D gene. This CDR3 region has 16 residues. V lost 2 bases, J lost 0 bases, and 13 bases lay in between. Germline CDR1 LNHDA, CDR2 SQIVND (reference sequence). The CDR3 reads CASSIFPRAVNTEAFF. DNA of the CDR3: TGTGCCAGTAGTATATTCCCCCGAGCCGTGAACACTGAAGCTTTCTTT.